This T cell receptor beta chain is from a study of CD8 T cells in ankylosing spondylitis (dated by TCRdb to the late 2010s). Turning to the overall study: The study profiled T cell receptor beta repertoires in healthy donors and ankylosing spondylitis patients to find disease-linked TCR variants. Samples of peripheral blood were taken, and for ankylosing spondylitis patients, synovial fluid was collected as well. The whole study cohort included 108 healthy donors and about two dozen ankylosing spondylitis patients. What the authors observed across the whole study: Some motif variants were previously reported in synovial fluid and blood of reactive arthritis patients, suggesting common disease-initiation mechanisms. Significant enrichment of the disease-linked clones was reported in matched synovial fluid samples from ankylosing spondylitis patients. Blood from ankylosing spondylitis patients appeared to be characterized by a TCR beta motif made up of about 8 highly homologous amino acid variants. A CD8+ phenotype was shown by the disease-linked clones, which were found at relatively low frequencies in peripheral blood.

Sequencing instrument: Illumina HiSeq 2500. Quantitative 5'-RACE with molecular barcodes was the method used to prepare the TCR beta libraries. The authors' analysis ran thus. A new computational method, built on a probabilistic model of VDJ rearrangement, was used to identify disease-linked TCR variants. TCRdb applied fastp at Q25 and MiXCR to the public reads, then kept only in-frame beta chains. All rows with the same CDR3 protein become a single entry with the most common DNA and genes. None of the V and J calls come from the authors' own analysis; TCRdb made them. Recorded for this sample are fewer than 750,000 distinct CDR3 sequences; around 19% of them occurred a single time. The top ten clones comprise around 20% of the sample. Including cysteine and phenylalanine, the CDR3 has 15 amino acids. The CDR3 DNA has 45 bases and is translated from base 1. CDR1 and CDR2 are drawn from the germline V gene (reference sequence): DFQATT, SNEGSKA. The junction shows trimming of 3 bases on V and 1 base on J, plus 13 bases between the germline ends.

The table lists this clonotype with a count of one. No cognate antigen has been identified for it. One base away there is no much larger clone; base qualities are not given. A solitary read yields weak support. The sequence joins TRBV20-1 to TRBJ2-4; TRBD1 is a weak D gene call, 6 bases matching. Sequencing was carried out using blood, either unsorted or a sorted T cell fraction (not recorded which). The receptor was derived from a male donor with ankylosing spondylitis. The CDR3 region reads CSASKLTGAKNIQYF. The DNA is TGCAGTGCTAGTAAACTCACAGGGGCCAAAAACATTCAGTACTTC.